What follows are 12 T cell receptor beta chains derived from one specimen sequenced in a study of blood T cell repertoires in COVID-19. Only in-frame clones appear in the TCRdb table, and some are missing; sequencing was by immunoSEQ multiplex PCR. Of around 40,000 clones listed, approximately 91% are singletons. The source material was peripheral blood. These receptors were taken from a woman younger than 45 in a cohort sampled during active COVID-19.

The J gene is TRBJ2-6, the V gene TRBV5-1, with D unresolved. The CDR3 extends over 15 amino acids. With 1 base removed from V and 1 base from J, the gap between germline ends came to 6 bases. Looked up from germline, CDR1 is SGHRS and CDR2 is YFSETQ. DNA of the CDR3: TGCGCCAGCAGCTTGCCCGGGTCTGGGGCCAACGTCCTGACTTTC. This codes for CASSLPGSGANVLTF.

The CDR3 reads CASSIPRGGAYEQYF. The CDR3 region has the DNA TGTGCCAGTAGTATTCCCCGGGGGGGAGCCTACGAGCAGTACTTC. This chain connects TRBV19 to TRBJ2-7; 8 positions match TRBD2. Germline V gene sequence: CDR1 LNHDA, CDR2 SQIVND (reference sequence). This CDR3 is 15 amino acids long. J lost 2 bases, V lost 3 bases, and 6 bases had no gene match.

The rearrangement links TRBV19 to TRBJ2-4; the match to TRBD2 covers 7 bases. The CDR3 has 15 amino acids. CDR1 is LNHDA, CDR2 SQIVND, per germline (reference sequence). Losses at the gene ends were 5 bases for V and 0 bases for J; bases not matched to a gene: 4. The CDR3 sequence: CASSGLAVAKNIQYF. The CDR3, as DNA: TGTGCCAGTAGTGGGCTAGCGGTAGCCAAAAACATTCAGTACTTC.

The rearrangement joins TRBV28 to TRBJ2-3, with 7 bases that match TRBD2. The CDR3 contains 15 residues. V was pared by 4 bases and J by 3 bases, with 7 bases of the junction left unmatched. From germline, CDR1 is MDHEN and CDR2 SYDVKM. The CDR3 sequence: CASSSASGWTDTQYF. The CDR3 nucleotides read TGTGCCAGCAGTTCGGCTAGCGGATGGACAGATACGCAGTATTTT.

The chain employs TRBV19 and TRBJ2-1; 7 bases fit TRBD2. The length of the CDR3 is 13 residues. V gave up 6 bases and J gave up 8 bases; unmatched junction bases: 7. Per germline, CDR1 LNHDA and CDR2 SQIVND (reference sequence). The CDR3 bases are TGTGCCAGTAGAGGGACTATTATCTATGAGCAGTTCTTC. This gives the protein CASRGTIIYEQFF.

The CDR3 sequence is CASSLRGGHGRQPQHF. The CDR3 bases are TGTGCCAGCAGTTTAAGAGGAGGGCACGGGAGGCAGCCCCAGCATTTT. The V call is TRBV6-5, the J call TRBJ1-5; D is uncertain. The ends were cut back, 4 bases at V and 7 bases at J, with 20 bases in the middle. The germline gives CDR1 MNHEY, CDR2 SVGAGI. The CDR3 sequence is 16 residues long.

This clone has only a few counts. This rearrangement joins TRBV2 to TRBJ2-7, with 8 bases that match TRBD1. The CDR3 has 13 residues. The ends lost 5 bases at V and 2 bases at J; junction bases unmatched: 2. The V gene's germline CDR1 is SNHLY and CDR2 FYNNEI. The CDR3 sequence is CASSSQGAYEQYF. In nucleotides, the CDR3 is TGTGCCAGCAGTTCACAGGGGGCCTACGAGCAGTACTTC. Full variable domain (missing parts from reference TRBV2 and TRBJ2-7): EPEVTQTPSHQVTQMGQEVILRCVPISNHLYFYWYRQILGQKVEFLVSFYNNEISEKSEIFDDQFSVERPDGSNFTLKIRSTKLEDSAMYFCASSSQGAYEQYFGPGTRLTVT.

This sequence joins TRBV27 and TRBJ2-7, with a possible D match to TRBD1 (6 bases). The germline CDR1 and CDR2 sequences are MNHEY and SMNVEV (reference sequence). Trimming removed 5 bases at V and 4 bases at J, with 6 bases between. The CDR3 extends over 11 amino acids. In nucleotides, the CDR3 is TGTGCCAGCAGTACAGGGTACGAGCAGTACTTC. Protein sequence: CASSTGYEQYF.

V gene TRBV5-1 combines with J gene TRBJ1-2; 8 bases match TRBD1. CDR1 SGHRS and CDR2 YFSETQ come from the germline V gene. After removal of 4 bases from V and 3 bases from J, the junction contained 2 bases not matched to a gene. The CDR3 length is 13 residues. CDR3 loop: CASSPGGYYGYTF. In nucleotides, the CDR3 is TGCGCCAGCAGCCCAGGGGGCTACTATGGCTACACCTTC.

The rearrangement links TRBV29-1 to TRBJ1-1; no firm D call. The V gene's germline CDR1 is SQVTM and CDR2 ANQGSEA. The CDR3 covers 13 residues. Deletions cut 7 bases from V and 0 bases from J, with 12 bases between. CDR3 nucleotide sequence: TGCAGCGCCGCGGAAGATCTGAACACTGAAGCTTTCTTT. Translation: CSAAEDLNTEAFF.

The V call is TRBV18, the J call TRBJ2-1; no firm D call. Germline values: CDR1 KGHSH, CDR2 LQKENI. Trimming stripped 6 bases from V and 2 bases from J, with 14 bases between. The CDR3 loop spans 15 amino acids. The CDR3 sequence is CASSRPASTYNEQFF. In DNA, the CDR3 is TGTGCCAGCTCCCGGCCAGCGAGCACCTACAATGAGCAGTTCTTC.

This chain links TRBV27 with TRBJ1-2; 8 bases match TRBD1. V was pared by 4 bases and J by 6 bases, with 7 bases of the junction left unmatched. This CDR3 region has 14 residues. CDR1 and CDR2 from the germline V gene are MNHEY and SMNVEV (reference sequence). DNA of the CDR3: TGTGCCAGCAGTTCTCCCGACAGGGGAGATGGCTACACCTTC. The encoded protein is CASSSPDRGDGYTF.